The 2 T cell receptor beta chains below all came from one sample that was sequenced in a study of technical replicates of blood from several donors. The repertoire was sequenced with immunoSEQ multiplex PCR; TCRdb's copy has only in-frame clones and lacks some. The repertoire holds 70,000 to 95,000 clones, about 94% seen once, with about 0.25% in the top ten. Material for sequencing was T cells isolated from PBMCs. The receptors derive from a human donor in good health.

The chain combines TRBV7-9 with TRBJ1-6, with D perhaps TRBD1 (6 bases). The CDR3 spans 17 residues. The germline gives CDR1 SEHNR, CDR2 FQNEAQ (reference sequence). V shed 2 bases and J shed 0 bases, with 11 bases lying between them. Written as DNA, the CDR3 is TGTGCCAGCAGCTTACGGGACACCAGCTCCTATAATTCACCCCTCCACTTT. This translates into CASSLRDTSSYNSPLHF.

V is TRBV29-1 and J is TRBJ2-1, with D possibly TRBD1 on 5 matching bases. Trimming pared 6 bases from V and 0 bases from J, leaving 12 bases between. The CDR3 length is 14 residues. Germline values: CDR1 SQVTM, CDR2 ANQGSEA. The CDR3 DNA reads TGCAGCGTAGCCAGACAGTTCTCCTACAATGAGCAGTTCTTC. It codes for CSVARQFSYNEQFF.